This is a list of T cell receptor beta chains from one sample in a study of patients and donors after allogeneic stem cell transplantation. Each CDR3 protein gets one entry after TCRdb re-called the RT-PCR reads with MiXCR. The sample contains some 960,000 distinct CDR3 sequences, over 15% of which appear only once. The sample consisted of blood, either unsorted or a sorted T cell fraction (not recorded which). The source of these receptors is a human donor who was either an allogeneic HSCT recipient or a stem cell or donor lymphocyte infusion donor (not recorded which). It is not recorded whose cells these are; they may come from a transplant donor. Both conserved end residues are part of each CDR3. D genes are given only for firm matches. Clone size appears in some rows only: once, few, many, or a class for an expanded clone.

j_call d_call v_call clone_size cdr3_aa cdr3_nt
TRBJ1-4 - TRBV7-2 - CASSLAGPATNEKLFF TGTGCCAGCAGCTTGGCAGGCCCTGCAACTAATGAAAAACTGTTTTTT
TRBJ1-1 - TRBV29-1 few CSGENTEAFF TGCAGCGGGGAGAACACTGAAGCTTTCTTT
TRBJ2-1 TRBD1 TRBV24-1 - CATSDPGQGNYNEQFF TGTGCCACCAGTGACCCGGGACAGGGGAACTACAATGAGCAGTTCTTC
TRBJ2-1 TRBD2 TRBV5-1 - CASSSPLAGGTEQFF TGCGCCAGCAGCTCGCCTCTAGCGGGGGGGACTGAGCAGTTCTTC
TRBJ1-1 - TRBV25-1 few CASSDTGGHLNTEAFF TGTGCCAGCAGCGACACGGGGGGGCACTTAAACACTGAAGCTTTCTTT
TRBJ2-7 - TRBV5-1 few CASSLSKGHEQYF TGCGCCAGCAGCTTGAGTAAGGGCCACGAGCAGTACTTC
TRBJ2-1 TRBD2 TRBV6-2/TRBV6-3 - CASRLGTSGYNEQFF TGTGCCAGCAGACTCGGGACTAGCGGGTACAATGAGCAGTTCTTC
TRBJ2-2 TRBD2 TRBV29-1 - CSVRPSGRSNTGELFF TGCAGCGTTCGGCCTAGCGGGAGGTCGAACACCGGGGAGCTGTTTTTT
TRBJ2-1 TRBD2 TRBV20-1 - CSASQAGGPHYNEQFF TGCAGTGCTAGTCAGGCGGGGGGGCCCCACTACAATGAGCAGTTCTTC
TRBJ2-5 - TRBV6-1 few CASRLQGVGQETQYF TGTGCCAGCAGACTACAGGGCGTTGGGCAAGAGACCCAGTACTTC
TRBJ2-5 TRBD1 TRBV27 few CASSLHPGTGAVETQYF TGTGCCAGCAGTCTCCACCCCGGGACAGGGGCGGTTGAGACCCAGTACTTC
TRBJ1-4 TRBD1 TRBV7-2 many CASSLWDRADEKLFF TGTGCCAGCAGCTTATGGGACAGGGCGGATGAAAAACTGTTTTTT
TRBJ2-7 - TRBV7-9 - CASSERQVLVEQYF TGTGCCAGCAGCGAGAGACAGGTTCTGGTGGAGCAGTACTTC
TRBJ2-1 - TRBV2 few CASSPGPLTGRGNEQFF TGTGCCAGCAGTCCCGGGCCGCTTACGGGCCGGGGCAATGAGCAGTTCTTC
TRBJ2-1 TRBD2 TRBV5-1 few CASGYASGLNEQFF TGCGCCAGCGGCTACGCTAGCGGGTTGAATGAGCAGTTCTTC
TRBJ2-7 - TRBV3-1 - CASSQAPPYEQYF TGTGCCAGCAGCCAAGCCCCGCCCTACGAGCAGTACTTC
TRBJ2-1 - TRBV5-1 - CASSLSWPAYNEQFF TGCGCCAGCAGCTTATCATGGCCCGCCTACAATGAGCAGTTCTTC
TRBJ1-5 TRBD1 TRBV5-6 few CASSRGQGRQPQHF TGTGCCAGCAGCCGGGGACAGGGTCGCCAGCCCCAGCATTTT
TRBJ2-7 - TRBV5-1 few CASNFGGGEQYF TGCGCCAGCAATTTCGGGGGAGGCGAGCAGTACTTC
TRBJ2-1 TRBD1 TRBV7-8 few CASSLGQAPHSEQFF TGTGCCAGCAGCCTCGGACAGGCGCCCCATAGTGAGCAGTTCTTC
TRBJ1-2 - TRBV6-1 - CASKPGETRVNGYTF TGTGCCAGCAAACCAGGGGAAACGAGGGTAAATGGCTACACCTTC
TRBJ1-6 - TRBV7-3 - CASSLQAIAYSPLHF TGTGCCAGCAGCTTACAGGCAATAGCCTACTCACCCCTCCACTTT